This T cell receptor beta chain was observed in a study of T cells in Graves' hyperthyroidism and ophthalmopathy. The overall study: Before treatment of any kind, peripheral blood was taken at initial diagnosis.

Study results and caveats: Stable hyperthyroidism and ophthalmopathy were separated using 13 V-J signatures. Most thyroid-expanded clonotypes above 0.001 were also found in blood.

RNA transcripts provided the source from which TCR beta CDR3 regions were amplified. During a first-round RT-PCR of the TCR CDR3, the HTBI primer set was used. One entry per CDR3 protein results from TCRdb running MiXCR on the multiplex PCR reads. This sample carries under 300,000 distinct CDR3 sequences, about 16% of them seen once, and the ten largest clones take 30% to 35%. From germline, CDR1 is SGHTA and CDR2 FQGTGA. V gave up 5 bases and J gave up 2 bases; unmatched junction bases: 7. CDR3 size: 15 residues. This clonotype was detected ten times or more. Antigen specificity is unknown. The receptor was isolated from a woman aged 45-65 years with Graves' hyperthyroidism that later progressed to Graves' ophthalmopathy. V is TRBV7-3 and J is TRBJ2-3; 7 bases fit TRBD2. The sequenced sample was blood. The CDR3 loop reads CASSRGGAFTDTQYF. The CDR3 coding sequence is TGTGCCAGCAGCCGGGGAGGGGCTTTCACAGATACGCAGTATTTT. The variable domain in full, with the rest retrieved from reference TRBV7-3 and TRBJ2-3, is GAGVSQTPSNKVTEKGKYVELRCDPISGHTALYWYRQSLGQGPEFLIYFQGTGAADDSGLPNDRFFAVRPEGSVSTLKIQRTERGDSAVYLCASSRGGAFTDTQYFGPGTRLTVL.